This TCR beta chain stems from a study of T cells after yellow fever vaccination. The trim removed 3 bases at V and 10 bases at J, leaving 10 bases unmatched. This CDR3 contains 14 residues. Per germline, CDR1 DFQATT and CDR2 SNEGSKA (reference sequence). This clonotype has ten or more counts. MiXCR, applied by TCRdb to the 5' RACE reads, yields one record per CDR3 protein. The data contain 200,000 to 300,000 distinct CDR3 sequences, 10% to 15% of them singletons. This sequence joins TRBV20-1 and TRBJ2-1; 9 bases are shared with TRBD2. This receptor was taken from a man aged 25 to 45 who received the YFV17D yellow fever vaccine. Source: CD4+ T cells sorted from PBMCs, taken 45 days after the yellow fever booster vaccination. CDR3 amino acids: CSARGPSGVSEQFF. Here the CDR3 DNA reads TGCAGTGCTAGGGGGCCTAGCGGGGTCTCGGAGCAGTTCTTC.